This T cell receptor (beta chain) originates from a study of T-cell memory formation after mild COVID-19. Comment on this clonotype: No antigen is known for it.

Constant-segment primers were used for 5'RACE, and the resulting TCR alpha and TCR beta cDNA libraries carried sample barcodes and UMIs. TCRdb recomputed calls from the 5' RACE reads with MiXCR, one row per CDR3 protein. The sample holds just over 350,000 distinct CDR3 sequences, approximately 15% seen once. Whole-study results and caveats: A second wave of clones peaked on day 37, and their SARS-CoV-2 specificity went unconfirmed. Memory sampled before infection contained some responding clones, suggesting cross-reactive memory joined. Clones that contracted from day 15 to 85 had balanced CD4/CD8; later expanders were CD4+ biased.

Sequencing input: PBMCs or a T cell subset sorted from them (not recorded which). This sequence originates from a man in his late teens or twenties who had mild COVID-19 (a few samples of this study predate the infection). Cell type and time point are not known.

CDR3 region: CASSPTGVSNQPQHF. The CDR3 DNA is TGTGCCAGCAGCCCGACAGGGGTAAGCAATCAGCCCCAGCATTTT. The J gene is TRBJ1-5, the V gene TRBV3-1, with 8 bases that match TRBD1. CDR1 is LGHDT, CDR2 YNNKEL, per germline (reference sequence). Trimming cost V 4 bases and J 1 base; bases outside gene matches: 3. This CDR3 region has 15 residues.